Each of the 10 T cell receptor beta chains below was sequenced from the same sample in a study of long-term antiretroviral therapy in people with HIV. This was the immunoSEQ v3.0 assay at survey level. Sequenced by immunoSEQ multiplex PCR; TCRdb stores in-frame clones only, minus some. This sample has about 25,000 clones, with about four fifths found just once. The specimen was unsorted PBMCs, collected 0.7 years before starting antiretroviral therapy. The receptors here all came from a man aged 25 to 40 with HIV.

The chain has TRBV7-2 and TRBJ1-1, with D possibly TRBD1 on 6 matching bases. This CDR3 comprises 15 residues. Germline lookup yields CDR1 SGHTA and CDR2 FQGNSA. V was cut by 1 base and J by 1 base, with 10 bases left in between. CDR3 DNA: TGTGCCAGCAGCTTAGTTGCCAGGGGGAACACTGAAGCTTTCTTT. It yields the protein CASSLVARGNTEAFF.

The J gene is TRBJ2-1, the V gene TRBV4-1, with D perhaps TRBD2 (6 bases). The CDR3 runs to 15 residues. Trimming took off 4 bases at V and 6 bases at J, with 16 bases between the two ends. The germline V gene has CDR1 MGHRA and CDR2 YSYEKL. The CDR3 loop reads CASSLPWGVSNEQFF. CDR3 nucleotides: TGCGCCAGCAGCCTTCCCTGGGGGGTTAGCAATGAGCAGTTCTTC.

The genes are TRBV19 and TRBJ2-6; possibly TRBD2 for D (5 bases). In germline, CDR1 is LNHDA, CDR2 SQIVND (reference sequence). The germline V and J ends were trimmed by 6 bases and 3 bases, with 6 bases remaining between them. The CDR3 sequence is 13 residues long. The DNA of the CDR3 is TGTGCCAGTAGGGAGGTTGGGGCCAACGTCCTGACTTTC. Its protein product is CASREVGANVLTF.

The gene calls are TRBV7-9 and TRBJ1-5; D remains unclear. V was shortened by 1 base and J by 5 bases, with 9 bases between the two germline ends. The CDR3 consists of 14 residues. Looked up from germline, CDR1 is SEHNR and CDR2 is FQNEAQ (reference sequence). The CDR3 DNA follows: TGTGCCAGCAGCTTAGGTCCACGAGATCAGCCCCAGCATTTT. This codes for CASSLGPRDQPQHF.

This chain joins TRBV28 and TRBJ1-2; no definite D call. Germline CDR1 is MDHEN and CDR2 is SYDVKM. V was pared by 5 bases and J by 5 bases, with 6 bases between. The CDR3 is 11 residues long. The CDR3 is CASSVEYGYTF. The DNA of the CDR3 is TGTGCCAGCAGTGTCGAATATGGCTACACCTTC.

The genes are TRBV6-4 and TRBJ1-1; no definite D call. The CDR3 covers 15 residues. From germline, CDR1 is MRHNA and CDR2 SNTAGT. V was clipped by 8 bases and J by 1 base, with 17 bases between them. CDR3 sequence (DNA): TGTGCCAGCCGAGGGAGAATTGCGGCGAACACTGAAGCTTTCTTT. Protein sequence: CASRGRIAANTEAFF.

This CDR3 is CASRKPGQGADGYTF. The CDR3 region has the DNA TGTGCCAGCAGAAAACCGGGACAGGGGGCGGATGGCTACACCTTC. The rearrangement links TRBV6-5 to TRBJ1-2; 12 bases agree with TRBD1. From germline, CDR1 is MNHEY and CDR2 SVGAGI. V was pared by 6 bases and J by 6 bases, with 8 bases of the junction left unmatched. This CDR3 is built from 15 residues.

The chain uses TRBV7-9 and TRBJ2-1; 9 bases are shared with TRBD2. CDR1 is SEHNR and CDR2 is FQNEAQ in the germline V gene (reference sequence). Trimming removed 1 base from V and 5 bases from J; junction bases left unmatched: 0. The length of the CDR3 is 14 residues. CDR3 amino acids: CASSLGLADNEQFF. DNA for the CDR3: TGTGCCAGCAGCTTAGGACTAGCGGACAATGAGCAGTTCTTC.

J is TRBJ1-5 and V is TRBV10-2; a possible D gene is TRBD1 (6 bases). This CDR3 spans 14 amino acids. V lost 2 bases and J 7 bases, leaving 12 bases between the germline ends. Germline CDR1 reads WSHSY; CDR2 reads SAAADI. The CDR3: CASSESRGDQPQHF. DNA for the CDR3: TGCGCCAGCAGTGAGAGCAGGGGTGACCAGCCCCAGCATTTT.

This sequence joins TRBV30 and TRBJ2-7; 13 nucleotides align to TRBD2. This CDR3 contains 16 residues. Germline V lookup: CDR1 GTSNPN, CDR2 SVGIG (reference sequence). CDR3 region: CARGGLAGEGAYEQYF. The CDR3 nucleotides read TGTGCGAGAGGCGGACTAGCGGGAGAGGGTGCCTACGAGCAGTACTTC.